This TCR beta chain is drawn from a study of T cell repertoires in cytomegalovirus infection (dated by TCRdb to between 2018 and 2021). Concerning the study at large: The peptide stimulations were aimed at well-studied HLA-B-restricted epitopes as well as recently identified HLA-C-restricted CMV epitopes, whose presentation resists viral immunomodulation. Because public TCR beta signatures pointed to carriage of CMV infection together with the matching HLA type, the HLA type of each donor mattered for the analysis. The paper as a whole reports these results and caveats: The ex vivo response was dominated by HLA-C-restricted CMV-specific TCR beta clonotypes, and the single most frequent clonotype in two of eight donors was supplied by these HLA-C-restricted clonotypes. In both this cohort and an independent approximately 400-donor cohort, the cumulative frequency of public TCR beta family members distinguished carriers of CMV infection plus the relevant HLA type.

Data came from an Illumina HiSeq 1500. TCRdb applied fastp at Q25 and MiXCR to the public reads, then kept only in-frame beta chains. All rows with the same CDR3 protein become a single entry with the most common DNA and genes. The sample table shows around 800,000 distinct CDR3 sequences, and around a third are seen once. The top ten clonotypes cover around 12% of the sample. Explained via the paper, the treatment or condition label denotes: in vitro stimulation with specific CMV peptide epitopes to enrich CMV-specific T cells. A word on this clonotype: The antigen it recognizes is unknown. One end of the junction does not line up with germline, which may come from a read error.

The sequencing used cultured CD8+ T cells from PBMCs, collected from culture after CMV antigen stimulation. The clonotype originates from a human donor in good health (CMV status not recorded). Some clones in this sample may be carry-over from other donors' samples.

The CDR3 amino acid sequence is: CASSEWGGDSPIHF. In nucleotides, the sequence is TGTGCCAGCAGTGAATGGGGCGGTGATTCACCCATCCACTTT. The chain uses TRBV2 and TRBJ1-6; the D segment could be TRBD1, given 5 matching bases. From the cysteine up to the phenylalanine, the CDR3 has a length of 14 residues. Only the CDR3 DNA is retained, 42 bases long and in frame from the first base. The germline V gene yields SNHLY for CDR1 and FYNNEI for CDR2.